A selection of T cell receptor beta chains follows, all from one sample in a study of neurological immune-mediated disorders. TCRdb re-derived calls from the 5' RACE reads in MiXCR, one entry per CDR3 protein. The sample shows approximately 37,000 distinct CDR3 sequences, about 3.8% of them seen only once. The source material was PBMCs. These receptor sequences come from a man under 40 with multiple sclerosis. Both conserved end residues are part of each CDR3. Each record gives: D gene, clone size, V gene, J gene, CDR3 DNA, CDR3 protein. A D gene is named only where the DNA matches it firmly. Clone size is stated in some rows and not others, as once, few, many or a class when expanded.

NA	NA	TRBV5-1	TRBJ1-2	TGCGCCAGCGATCAGGGGCAAGACACCTTC	CASDQGQDTF
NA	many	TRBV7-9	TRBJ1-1	TGTGCCAGCAGCTTTTGGAGGATGAACACTGAAGCTTTCTTT	CASSFWRMNTEAFF
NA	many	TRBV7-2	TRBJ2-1	TGTGCCAGCAGCCCGGGAAATGAGCAGTTCTTC	CASSPGNEQFF
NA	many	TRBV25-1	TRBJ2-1	TGTGCCAGCAGTTCGCCATACAATGAGCAGTTCTTC	CASSSPYNEQFF
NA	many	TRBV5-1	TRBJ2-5	TGCGCCAGCAGCATACAGGACCAAGAGACCCAGTACTTC	CASSIQDQETQYF
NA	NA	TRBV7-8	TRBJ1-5	TGTGCCAGCAGCCCCCAGGGAGAACAGCCCCAGCATTTT	CASSPQGEQPQHF
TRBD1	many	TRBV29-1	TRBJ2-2	TGCAGCGTTGGAACCCAGGGGGCGAACACCGGGGAGCTGTTTTTT	CSVGTQGANTGELFF
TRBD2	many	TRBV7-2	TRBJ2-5	TGTGCCAGCAGCTTCGGACTAGCGGGGGCCGGGGGGGAGACCCAGTACTTC	CASSFGLAGAGGETQYF
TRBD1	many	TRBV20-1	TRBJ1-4	TGCAGTGCTGGAAAGACAGGGAGGGATGAAAAACTGTTTTTT	CSAGKTGRDEKLFF
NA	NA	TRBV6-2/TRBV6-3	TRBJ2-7	TGTGCCAGCAGTTTCACCTTCCCGGACCTTGGCTACGAGCAGTACTTC	CASSFTFPDLGYEQYF
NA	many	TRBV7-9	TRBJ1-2	TGTGCCAGCAGCTTGCGAGGGGCCCCCTATGGCTACACCTTC	CASSLRGAPYGYTF
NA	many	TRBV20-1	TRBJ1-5	TGCAGTGCTAGGCCTCGGGGCAGGGGAGGAAGCAATCAGCCCCAGCATTTT	CSARPRGRGGSNQPQHF
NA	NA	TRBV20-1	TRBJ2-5	TGCAGTGCTCGGGAAAAACAAGAGACCCAGTACTTC	CSAREKQETQYF
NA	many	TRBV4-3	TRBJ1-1	TGCGCCAGCAGCCAAGAACCTCAGGGACTGAACACTGAAGCTTTCTTT	CASSQEPQGLNTEAFF
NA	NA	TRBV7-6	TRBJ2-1	TGTGCCAGCAGCTTTGGCTTCTACAATGAGCAGTTCTTC	CASSFGFYNEQFF
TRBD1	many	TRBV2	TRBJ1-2	TGTGCCAGCAACCGCCAGGGGGGTTTTGGCTACACCTTC	CASNRQGGFGYTF
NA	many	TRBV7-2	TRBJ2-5	TGTGCCAGCAGCTTCAGGGGAAGTGGAGGAGAGACCCAGTACTTC	CASSFRGSGGETQYF
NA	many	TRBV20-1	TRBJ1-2	TGCAGTGCTAGGGTCATTGGGGAGGGTCAAACCTTC	CSARVIGEGQTF
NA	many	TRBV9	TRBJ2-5	TGTGCCAGCAGCGTAGGGGGACCTCAAGAGACCCAGTACTTC	CASSVGGPQETQYF
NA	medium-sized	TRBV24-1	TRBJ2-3	TGTGCCACCGCTTCGTGGGGGTCCACAGATACGCAGTATTTT	CATASWGSTDTQYF
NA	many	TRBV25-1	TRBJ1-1	TGTGCCAGCAGTGAATGGGGGCGTGACACTGAAGCTTTCTTT	CASSEWGRDTEAFF
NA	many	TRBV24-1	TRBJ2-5	TGTGCCACCAGTGATCCCCGGGCGAACGGGCCGGAGACCCAGTACTTC	CATSDPRANGPETQYF
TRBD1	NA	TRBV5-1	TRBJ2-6	TGCGCCAGCAGCTTGACCGATAGCAGGGGGTTGGGCTCTGGGGCCAACGTCCTGACTTTC	CASSLTDSRGLGSGANVLTF
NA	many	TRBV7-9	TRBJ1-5	TGTGCCAGCAGCGCTACCGGGATTGTCAATCAGCCCCAGCATTTT	CASSATGIVNQPQHF
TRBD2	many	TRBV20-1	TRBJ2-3	TGCAGTGCTACCACTAGCGGGGGGACAGATACGCAGTATTTT	CSATTSGGTDTQYF
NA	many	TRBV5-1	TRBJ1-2	TGCGCCAGCACACCTAACACAGGAGCGCGGGGCTACACCTTC	CASTPNTGARGYTF
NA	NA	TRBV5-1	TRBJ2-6	TGCGCCAGCAGCGTCCGGGGTTCTGGGGCCAACGTCCTGACTTTC	CASSVRGSGANVLTF
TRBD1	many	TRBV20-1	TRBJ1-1	TGCAGTGCAACAAGCAGGGGGGACACTGAAGCTTTCTTT	CSATSRGDTEAFF
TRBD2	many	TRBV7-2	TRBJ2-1	TGTGCCAGCAGCGTGACTAGCGGGGGGGCAAGGGAGCAGTTCTTC	CASSVTSGGAREQFF